These 17 T cell receptor beta chains came from one sample sequenced in a study of T cell responses to AZD1222 COVID-19 vaccine (dated by TCRdb to 2020 to 2023). Sample time point, as interpreted from the label and publication: baseline before first vaccination. Receptors were amplified or captured by the immunoSEQ multiplex PCR assay. Imported from immuneACCESS, the table was reduced by TCRdb to in-frame sequences with V and J called. These copies leave out some clones; in studies compared against another copy, an unresolved V gene accounts for under half, and the cause of the remainder is not known. The sample records about 120,000 clones, approximately 85% of which are singletons. Clones ranked in the top ten supply about 4.6% of the sample. This sample comprised peripheral blood, obtained on day 0 of AZD1222 vaccination. The receptors were gathered from an adult in good health.

The CDR3 bases are TGTGCCAGCAGTTTGTCCAGGGGGCTCCCAAGCGGTGAAGCTTTCTTT. Translated, it gives CASSLSRGLPSGEAFF. The rearrangement joins TRBV27 to TRBJ1-1, with TRBD1 matching over 8 bases. Germline CDR1 and CDR2: MNHEY and SMNVEV (reference sequence). V lost 3 bases, J lost 7 bases, and 13 bases stayed unmatched. This CDR3 spans 16 amino acids.

The chain combines TRBV28 with TRBJ2-7, with a weak D call TRBD1 (7 bases). Trimming left V 6 bases short and J 1 base short, with 13 bases between. The CDR3 has 14 amino acids. The V gene's germline CDR1 is MDHEN and CDR2 SYDVKM. The CDR3 loop reads CASRAGGISYEQYF. In DNA form, the CDR3 reads TGTGCCAGCAGGGCAGGGGGGATATCCTACGAGCAGTACTTC.

The V call is TRBV4-3, the J call TRBJ2-7, with D hard to call. CDR1 is LGHNA and CDR2 is YSLEER in the germline V gene. This CDR3 has 12 amino acids. The germline V and J ends were trimmed by 0 bases and 5 bases, with 5 bases remaining between them. The CDR3 sequence: CASSQDPDEQYF. The CDR3, as DNA: TGCGCCAGCAGCCAAGATCCAGACGAGCAGTACTTC.

This clone appeared a few times. The rearrangement joins TRBV7-2 to TRBJ1-3; 7 nucleotides match TRBD1. The CDR3 has 16 amino acids. J lost 2 bases, V lost 4 bases, and 8 bases had no gene match. CDR1 and CDR2 from the germline V gene are SGHTA and FQGNSA. This CDR3 is CASSSKRGTAGNTIYF. CDR3 DNA: TGTGCCAGCAGCTCCAAACGGGGGACAGCTGGAAACACCATATATTTT.

The J gene is TRBJ1-6, the V gene TRBV4-1; D is perhaps TRBD1 (6 bases). Germline V gives CDR1 MGHRA, CDR2 YSYEKL. The CDR3 loop spans 15 amino acids. V gave up 2 bases and J gave up 2 bases, with 7 bases separating them. CDR3 DNA: TGCGCCAGCAGCCAAAGGGACACCTATAATTCACCCCTCCACTTT. Protein: CASSQRDTYNSPLHF.

This clone was seen only a few times. The CDR3 protein is CASSPSRLEKLFF. The CDR3 coding sequence is TGTGCCAGCAGCCCATCGCGCCTAGAAAAACTGTTTTTT. V and J are TRBV7-8 and TRBJ1-4; D is uncertain. V was clipped by 5 bases and J by 8 bases, with 12 bases between them. The CDR3 totals 13 residues. CDR1 SGHVS and CDR2 FQNEAQ come from the germline V gene.

The gene calls are TRBV29-1 and TRBJ1-5; D ambiguous. This CDR3 spans 12 amino acids. The germline V gene encodes CDR1 SQVTM and CDR2 ANQGSEA. V gave up 6 bases and J gave up 2 bases, with 8 bases separating them. CDR3 amino acids: CSVADGNQPQHF. The CDR3 DNA is TGCAGCGTCGCCGACGGCAATCAGCCCCAGCATTTT.

CDR3 DNA: TGTGCCAGCACCATGGACAGGCGAGGGAATGAGCAGTTCTTC. Translating gives CASTMDRRGNEQFF. The chain carries TRBV11-2 and TRBJ2-1; 7 bases fit TRBD1. The CDR3 has 14 amino acids. Trimming at V came to 7 bases and at J to 7 bases, leaving 10 bases not matched to a gene. Germline V CDR1 and CDR2: SGHAT, FQNNGV.

This chain connects TRBV19 to TRBJ1-5; the D gene is possibly TRBD1 (5 bases). This CDR3 contains 14 residues. V was trimmed by 7 bases and J by 7 bases, leaving 17 bases between them. Germline values: CDR1 LNHDA, CDR2 SQIVND (reference sequence). The CDR3 spells CASKTQGFWQPQHF. The CDR3 nucleotides are TGTGCCAGTAAAACTCAGGGTTTTTGGCAGCCCCAGCATTTT.

The rearrangement uses TRBV4-3 and TRBJ2-3; a weak D match, TRBD2 (5 bases). Trimming pared 1 base from V and 1 base from J, leaving 9 bases between. The V gene's germline CDR1 is LGHNA and CDR2 YSLEER. CDR3 length: 15 residues. As DNA, the CDR3 is TGCGCCAGCAGCCAAGCTCGACTACGCACAGATACGCAGTATTTT. Protein product: CASSQARLRTDTQYF.

The chain joins TRBV5-1 to TRBJ2-3; D is possibly TRBD1 (6 bases). The CDR3 sequence is 14 residues long. The germline CDR1 and CDR2 sequences are SGHRS and YFSETQ. V shed 4 bases and J shed 0 bases, with 9 bases lying between them. The CDR3 bases are TGCGCCAGCAGCCCCGGGACAAGCACAGATACGCAGTATTTT. Translated: CASSPGTSTDTQYF.

J is TRBJ1-5 and V is TRBV4-1; tentatively, D is TRBD1 (6 bases). The V and J ends lost 1 base and 7 bases respectively, with 14 bases between them. Germline V gene data show CDR1 as MGHRA and CDR2 as YSYEKL. The CDR3 consists of 15 residues. Here the CDR3 reads CASSQGGQGWQPQHF. The CDR3 bases are TGCGCCAGCAGCCAAGGGGGGCAGGGTTGGCAGCCCCAGCATTTT.

The V call is TRBV2, the J call TRBJ1-4, with 9 bases matching TRBD1. J gave up 10 bases and V 6 bases, and 6 bases lay outside the gene matches. CDR1 is SNHLY and CDR2 is FYNNEI in the germline V gene. There are 13 residues in the CDR3. CDR3 sequence reads: CASSLGQGRKLFF. CDR3 DNA: TGTGCCAGCAGCCTCGGACAGGGGAGAAAACTGTTTTTT.

The rearrangement joins TRBV5-1 to TRBJ1-5; a weak D match, TRBD1 (5 bases). CDR3 size: 12 residues. Germline CDR1 and CDR2: SGHRS and YFSETQ. V lost 7 bases to trimming and J lost 13 bases, with 18 bases between them. CDR3 sequence reads: CASCQSQGTQHF. For the CDR3, the DNA is TGCGCCAGCTGTCAATCTCAGGGCACTCAGCATTTT.

The chain links TRBV2 to TRBJ2-1; TRBD2 matches 9 bases. The CDR3 totals 13 residues. CDR1 and CDR2 from the germline V gene are SNHLY and FYNNEI. Trimming cost V 5 bases and J 8 bases; bases outside gene matches: 4. CDR3 DNA: TGTGCCAGCAGTCTAGCGGGATTCGATGAGCAGTTCTTC. This encodes CASSLAGFDEQFF.

The rearrangement joins TRBV7-2 to TRBJ2-7, with TRBD2 as a possible D gene (5 bases). CDR1 SGHTA and CDR2 FQGNSA come from the germline V gene. V was shortened by 2 bases and J by 0 bases, with 8 bases between the two germline ends. This CDR3 has 14 residues. The CDR3 loop reads CASSLSAVSYEQYF. Written as DNA, the CDR3 is TGTGCCAGCAGCTTATCAGCGGTCTCCTACGAGCAGTACTTC.

The rearrangement joins TRBV18 to TRBJ1-4, with unresolved D. The length of the CDR3 is 14 residues. Trimming shortened V by 2 bases and J by 4 bases, and 8 bases separated the two germline ends. CDR1 is KGHSH, CDR2 LQKENI, per germline. CDR3 sequence (DNA): TGTGCCAGCTCACCAGGGCACCGTAATGAAAAACTGTTTTTT. Its translation: CASSPGHRNEKLFF.